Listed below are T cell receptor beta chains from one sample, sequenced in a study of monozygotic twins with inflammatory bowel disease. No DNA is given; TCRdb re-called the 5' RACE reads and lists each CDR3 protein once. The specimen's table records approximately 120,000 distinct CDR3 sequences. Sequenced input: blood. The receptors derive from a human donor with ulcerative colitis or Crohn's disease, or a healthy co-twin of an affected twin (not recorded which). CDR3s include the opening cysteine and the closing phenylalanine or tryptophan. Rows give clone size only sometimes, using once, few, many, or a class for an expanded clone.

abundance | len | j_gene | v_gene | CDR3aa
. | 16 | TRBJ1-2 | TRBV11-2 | CASSLGIRWGGYGYTF
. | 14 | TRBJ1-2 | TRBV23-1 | CASSQSKTDSGYTF
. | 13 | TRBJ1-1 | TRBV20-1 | CSAQGARNTEAFF
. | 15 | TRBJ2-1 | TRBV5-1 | CASSLDAGPYNEQFF
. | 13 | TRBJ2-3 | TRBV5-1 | CASSLDFRGTQYF
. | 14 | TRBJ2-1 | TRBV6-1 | CASRGVAGLYEQFF
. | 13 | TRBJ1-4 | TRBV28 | CASSLWAVEKLFF
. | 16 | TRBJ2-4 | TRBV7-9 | CASSLAWDPAKNIQYF
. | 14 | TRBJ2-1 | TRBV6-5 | CASSYEGTNNEQFF
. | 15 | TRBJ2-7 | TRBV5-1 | CASSLGAAAYYEQYF
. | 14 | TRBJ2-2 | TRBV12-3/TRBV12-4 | CASSLGLVTGELFF
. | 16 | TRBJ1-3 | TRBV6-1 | CASSITGGNSGNTIYF
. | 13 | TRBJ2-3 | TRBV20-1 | CSAPDPPRDTQYF
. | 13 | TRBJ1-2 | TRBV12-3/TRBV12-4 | CASKGAQGYGYTF
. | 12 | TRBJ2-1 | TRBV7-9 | CASRQGVNEQFF
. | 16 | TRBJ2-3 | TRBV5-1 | CASSSDRGQRTDTQYF
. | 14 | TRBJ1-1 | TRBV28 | CASSLGQGNTEAFF
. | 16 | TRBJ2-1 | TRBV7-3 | CASSPHETGAYNEQFF
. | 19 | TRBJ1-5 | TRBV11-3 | CASSLVGSTGGDGGQPQHF
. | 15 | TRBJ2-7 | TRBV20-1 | CSARGQGVRTYEQYF
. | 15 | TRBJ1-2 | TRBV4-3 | CASSPQADGGTGYTF
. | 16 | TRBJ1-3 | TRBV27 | CASSLSQGALGDTIYF
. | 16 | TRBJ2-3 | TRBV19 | CASSIETGGPQDTQYF
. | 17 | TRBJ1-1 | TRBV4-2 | CASSQAYTGGPNTEAFF
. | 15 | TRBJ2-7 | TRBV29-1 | CSAEITGTGTYEQYF
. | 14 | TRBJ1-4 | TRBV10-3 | CAISETGPNEKLFF
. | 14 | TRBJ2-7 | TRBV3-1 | CASSRGFEGYEQYF
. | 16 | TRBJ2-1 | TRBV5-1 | CASSLAGTVMYNEQFF
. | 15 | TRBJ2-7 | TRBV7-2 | CASGKVAGGTYEQYF
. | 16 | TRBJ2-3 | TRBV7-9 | CASSKAAGTGPDTQYF
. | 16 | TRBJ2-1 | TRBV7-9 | CASSLAGLGAYNEQFF
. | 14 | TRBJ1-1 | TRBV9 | CASSKTGANTEAFF
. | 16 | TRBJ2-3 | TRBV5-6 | CASSPGTGRSTDTQYF
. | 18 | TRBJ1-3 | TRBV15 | CATSRDPRPTSSGNTIYF
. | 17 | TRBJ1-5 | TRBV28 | CASSFGLLQMFNQPQHF
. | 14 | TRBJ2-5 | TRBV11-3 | CASSGARKGETQYF
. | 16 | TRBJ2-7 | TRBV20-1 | CSASALSSGEAYEQYF
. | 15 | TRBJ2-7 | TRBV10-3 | CAISEPGRNSYEQYF
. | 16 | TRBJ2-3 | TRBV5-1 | CASSPSGHREADTQYF
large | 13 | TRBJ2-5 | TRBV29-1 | CSVGMVRQETQYF
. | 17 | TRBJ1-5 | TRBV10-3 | CAISEGPGTASNQPQHF
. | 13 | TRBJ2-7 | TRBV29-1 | CSVEVGQGYEQYF
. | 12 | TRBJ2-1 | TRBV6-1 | CASSETSRAPFF
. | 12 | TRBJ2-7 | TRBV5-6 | CASSLNSYEQYF
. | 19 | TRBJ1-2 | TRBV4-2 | CASSSKQGARAITYYGYTF
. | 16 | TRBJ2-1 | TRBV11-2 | CASRRNLGAVKDEQFF
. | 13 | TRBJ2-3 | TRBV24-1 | CATSITETDTQYF
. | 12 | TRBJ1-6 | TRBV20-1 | CSARDSTSPLHF